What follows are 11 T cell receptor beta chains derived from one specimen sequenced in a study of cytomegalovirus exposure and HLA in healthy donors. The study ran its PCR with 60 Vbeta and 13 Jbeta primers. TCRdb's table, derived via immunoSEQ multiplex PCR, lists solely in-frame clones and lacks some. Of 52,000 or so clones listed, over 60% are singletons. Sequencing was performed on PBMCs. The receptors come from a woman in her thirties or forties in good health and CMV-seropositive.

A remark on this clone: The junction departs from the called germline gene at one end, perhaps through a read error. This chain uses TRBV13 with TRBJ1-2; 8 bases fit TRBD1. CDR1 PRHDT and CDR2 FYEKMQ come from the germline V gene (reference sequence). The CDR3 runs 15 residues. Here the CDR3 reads CASSLGQGSSRGYTF. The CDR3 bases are TGTGCCAGCAGCCTAGGACAGGGTTCAAGTCGGGGCTACACCTTC.

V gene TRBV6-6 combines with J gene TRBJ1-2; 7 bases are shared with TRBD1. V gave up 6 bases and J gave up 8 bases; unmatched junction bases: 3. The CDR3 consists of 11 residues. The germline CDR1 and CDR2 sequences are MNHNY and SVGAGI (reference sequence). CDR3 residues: CASSPGGGYTF. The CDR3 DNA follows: TGTGCCAGCAGCCCAGGGGGGGGCTACACCTTC.

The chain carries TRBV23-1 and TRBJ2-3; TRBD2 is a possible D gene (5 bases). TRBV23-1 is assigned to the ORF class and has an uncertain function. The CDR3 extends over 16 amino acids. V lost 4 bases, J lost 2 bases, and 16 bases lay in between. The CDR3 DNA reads TGCGCCAGCAGTCGAATCGGGATTTCCTTCACAGATACGCAGTATTTT. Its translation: CASSRIGISFTDTQYF.

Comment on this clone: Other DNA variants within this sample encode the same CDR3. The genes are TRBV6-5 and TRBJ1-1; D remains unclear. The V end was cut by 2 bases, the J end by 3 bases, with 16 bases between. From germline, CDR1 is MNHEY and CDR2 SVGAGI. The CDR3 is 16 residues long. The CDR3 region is CASSYIPSVSDTEAFF. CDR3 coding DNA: TGTGCCAGCAGTTACATCCCCAGCGTGTCGGACACTGAAGCTTTCTTT.

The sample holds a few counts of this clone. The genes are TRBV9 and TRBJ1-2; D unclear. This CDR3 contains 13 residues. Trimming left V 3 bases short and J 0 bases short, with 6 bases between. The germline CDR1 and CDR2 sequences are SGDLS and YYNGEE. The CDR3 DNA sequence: TGTGCCAGCAGCGCCCAATCTAACTATGGCTACACCTTC. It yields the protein CASSAQSNYGYTF. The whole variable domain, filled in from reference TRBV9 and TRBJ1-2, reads DSGVTQTPKHLITATGQRVTLRCSPRSGDLSVYWYQQSLDQGLQFLIQYYNGEERAKGNILERFSAQQFPDLHSELNLSSLELGDSALYFCASSAQSNYGYTFGSGTRLTVV.

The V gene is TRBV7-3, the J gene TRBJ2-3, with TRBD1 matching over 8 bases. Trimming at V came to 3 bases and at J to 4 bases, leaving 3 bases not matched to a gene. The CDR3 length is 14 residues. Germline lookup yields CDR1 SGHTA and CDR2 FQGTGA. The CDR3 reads CASSFSGGPDTQYF. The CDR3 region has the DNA TGTGCCAGCAGCTTCTCAGGGGGCCCAGATACGCAGTATTTT.

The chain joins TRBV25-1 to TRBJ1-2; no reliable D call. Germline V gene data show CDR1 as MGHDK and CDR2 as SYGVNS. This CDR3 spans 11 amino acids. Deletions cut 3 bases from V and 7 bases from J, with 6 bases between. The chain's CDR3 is CASSETSGYTF. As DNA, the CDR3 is TGTGCCAGCAGTGAGACTTCTGGCTACACCTTC.

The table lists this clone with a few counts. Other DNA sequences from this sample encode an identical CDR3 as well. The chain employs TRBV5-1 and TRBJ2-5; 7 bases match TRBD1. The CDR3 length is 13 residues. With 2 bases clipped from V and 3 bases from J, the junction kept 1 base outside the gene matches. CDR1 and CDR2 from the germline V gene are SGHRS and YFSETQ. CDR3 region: CASSFTGEETQYF. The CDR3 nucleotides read TGCGCCAGCAGCTTCACAGGGGAAGAGACCCAGTACTTC.

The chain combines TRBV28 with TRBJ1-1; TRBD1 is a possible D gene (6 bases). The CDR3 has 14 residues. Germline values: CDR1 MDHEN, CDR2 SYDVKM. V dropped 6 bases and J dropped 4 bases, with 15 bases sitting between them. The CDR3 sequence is CASSHTGSATEAFF. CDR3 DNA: TGTGCCAGCAGCCACACAGGGTCGGCCACTGAAGCTTTCTTT. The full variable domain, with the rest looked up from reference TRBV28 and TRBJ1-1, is DVKVTQSSRYLVKRTGEKVFLECVQDMDHENMFWYRQDPGLGLRLIYFSYDVKMKEKGDIPEGYSVSREKKERFSLILESASTNQTSMYLCASSHTGSATEAFFGQGTRLTVV.

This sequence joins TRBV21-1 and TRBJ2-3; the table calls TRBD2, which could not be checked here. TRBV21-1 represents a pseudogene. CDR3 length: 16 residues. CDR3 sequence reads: CASSTTSGGAVDTQYF. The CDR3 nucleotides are TGTGCCAGCAGCACCACTAGCGGGGGGGCTGTAGATACGCAGTATTTT.

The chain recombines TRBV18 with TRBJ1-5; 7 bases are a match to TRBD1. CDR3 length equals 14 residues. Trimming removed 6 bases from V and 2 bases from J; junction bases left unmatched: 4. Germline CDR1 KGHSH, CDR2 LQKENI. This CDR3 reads CASSRGEGNQPQHF. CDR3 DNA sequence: TGTGCCAGCTCCAGGGGGGAGGGCAATCAGCCCCAGCATTTT.